The clone carrying this T cell receptor beta chain was seen more than once but under ten times. Its antigen is still unknown. This sample was included in a study of cytomegalovirus exposure and HLA in healthy donors. Study results and limitations: The authors later found TCR association rates varying by HLA locus, with DRB1 most and HLA-C fewest. In a later analysis, specific HLA alleles were associated with under 20,000 TCR beta sequences at a 0.05 false discovery rate.

Amplification used 60 Vbeta primers and 13 Jbeta primers. Repertoires were generated with immunoSEQ multiplex PCR, while TCRdb's copy carries only in-frame clones and drops some. There are over 150,000 clones in the sample; 75% to 85% occur only once, and approximately 4.5% lies in the top ten. This CDR3 contains 11 residues. Germline CDR1 reads SGHTA; CDR2 reads FQGNSA. The V and J ends lost 2 bases and 7 bases respectively, with 5 bases between them. The sample was PBMCs. This clonotype was obtained from a man aged 25-40 years in good health and CMV-seronegative. The chain joins TRBV7-2 to TRBJ1-1; the D is unclear. CDR3 sequence reads: CASSLRVEAFF. In DNA form, the CDR3 reads TGTGCCAGCAGCTTAAGAGTTGAAGCTTTCTTT.